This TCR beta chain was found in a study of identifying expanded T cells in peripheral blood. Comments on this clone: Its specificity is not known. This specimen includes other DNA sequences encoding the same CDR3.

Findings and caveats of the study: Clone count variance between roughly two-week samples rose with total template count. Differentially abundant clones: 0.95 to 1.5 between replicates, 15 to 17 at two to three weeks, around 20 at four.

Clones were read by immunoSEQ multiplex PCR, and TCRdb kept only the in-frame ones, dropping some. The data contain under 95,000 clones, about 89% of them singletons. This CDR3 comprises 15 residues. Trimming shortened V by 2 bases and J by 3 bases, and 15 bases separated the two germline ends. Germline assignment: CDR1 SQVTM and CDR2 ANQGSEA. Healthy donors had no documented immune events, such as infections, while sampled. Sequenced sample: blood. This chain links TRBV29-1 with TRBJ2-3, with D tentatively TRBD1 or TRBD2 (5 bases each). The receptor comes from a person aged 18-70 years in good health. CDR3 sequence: CSVERGAVGTDTQYF. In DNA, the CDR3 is TGCAGCGTTGAACGAGGGGCGGTGGGTACAGATACGCAGTATTTT.